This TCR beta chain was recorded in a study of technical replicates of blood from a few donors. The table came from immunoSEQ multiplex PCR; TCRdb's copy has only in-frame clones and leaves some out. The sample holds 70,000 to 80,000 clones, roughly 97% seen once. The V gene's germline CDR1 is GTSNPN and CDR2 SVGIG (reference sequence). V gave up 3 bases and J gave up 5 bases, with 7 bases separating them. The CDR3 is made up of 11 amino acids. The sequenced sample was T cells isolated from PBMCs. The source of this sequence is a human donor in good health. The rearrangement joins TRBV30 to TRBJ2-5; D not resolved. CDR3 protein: CAWRFGETQYF. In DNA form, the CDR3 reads TGTGCCTGGAGATTCGGGGAGACCCAGTACTTC.